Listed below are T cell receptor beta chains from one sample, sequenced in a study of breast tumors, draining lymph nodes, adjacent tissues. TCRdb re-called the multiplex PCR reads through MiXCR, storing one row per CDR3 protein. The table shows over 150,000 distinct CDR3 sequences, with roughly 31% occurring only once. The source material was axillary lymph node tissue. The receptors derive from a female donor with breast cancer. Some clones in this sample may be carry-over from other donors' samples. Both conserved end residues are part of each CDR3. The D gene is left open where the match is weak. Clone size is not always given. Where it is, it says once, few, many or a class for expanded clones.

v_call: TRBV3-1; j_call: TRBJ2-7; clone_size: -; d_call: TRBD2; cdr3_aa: CTSSQETSGPYEQYF; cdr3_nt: TGCACCAGCAGCCAAGAAACTAGCGGCCCCTACGAGCAGTACTTC
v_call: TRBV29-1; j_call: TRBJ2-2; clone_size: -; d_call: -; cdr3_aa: CSAITSGNTGELFF; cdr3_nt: TGCAGCGCTATAACGAGTGGAAACACCGGGGAGCTGTTTTTT
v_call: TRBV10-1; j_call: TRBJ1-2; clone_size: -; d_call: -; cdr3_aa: CASSMDTDYGYTF; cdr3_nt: TGCGCCAGCAGTATGGACACTGACTATGGCTACACCTTC
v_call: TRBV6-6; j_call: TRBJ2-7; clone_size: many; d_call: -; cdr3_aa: CASRPLEVSGYEQYF; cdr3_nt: TGTGCCAGCAGACCCCTAGAAGTATCTGGCTACGAGCAGTACTTC
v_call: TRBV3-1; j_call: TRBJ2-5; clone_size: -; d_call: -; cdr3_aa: CASSQGVPGAETQYF; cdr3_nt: TGTGCCAGCAGCCAAGGGGTCCCAGGTGCGGAGACCCAGTACTTC
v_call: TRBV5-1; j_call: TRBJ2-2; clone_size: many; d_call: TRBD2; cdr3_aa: CASSFSGGARTGELFF; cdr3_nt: TGCGCCAGCAGCTTTAGCGGGGGGGCGAGGACCGGGGAGCTGTTTTTT
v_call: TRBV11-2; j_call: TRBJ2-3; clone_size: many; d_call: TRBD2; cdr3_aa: CASSSRPGGGDTQYF; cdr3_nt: TGTGCCAGCAGCAGCCGTCCTGGGGGAGGGGATACGCAGTATTTT
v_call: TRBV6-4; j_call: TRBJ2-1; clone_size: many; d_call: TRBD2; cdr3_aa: CASKWRTSGYNEQFF; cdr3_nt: TGTGCCAGCAAATGGAGGACTAGCGGGTACAATGAGCAGTTCTTC
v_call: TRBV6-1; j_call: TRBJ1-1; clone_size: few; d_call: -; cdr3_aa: CASRVTTNTEAFF; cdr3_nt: TGTGCCAGCAGGGTGACAACTAACACTGAAGCTTTCTTT
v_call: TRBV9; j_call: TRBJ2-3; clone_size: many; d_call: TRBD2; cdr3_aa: CASSALSGGGTDTQYF; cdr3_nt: TGTGCCAGCAGCGCCCTTAGCGGGGGCGGGACAGATACGCAGTATTTT
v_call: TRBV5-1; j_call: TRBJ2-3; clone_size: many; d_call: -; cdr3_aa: CASSVRDTSTDTQYF; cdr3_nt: TGCGCCAGCAGCGTCCGGGACACAAGCACAGATACGCAGTATTTT
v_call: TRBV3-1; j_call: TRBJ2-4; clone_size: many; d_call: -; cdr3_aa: CASSGRDKENIQYF; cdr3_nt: TGTGCCAGCAGCGGCCGGGACAAAGAAAACATTCAGTACTTC
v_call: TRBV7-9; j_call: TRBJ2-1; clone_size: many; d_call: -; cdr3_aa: CASGGATGLAKQFF; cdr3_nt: TGTGCCAGCGGGGGGGCAACAGGGCTTGCCAAGCAGTTCTTC
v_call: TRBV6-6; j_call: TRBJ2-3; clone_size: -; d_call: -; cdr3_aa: CASRAGTDTQYF; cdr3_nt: TGTGCCAGCAGGGCAGGAACAGATACGCAGTATTTT
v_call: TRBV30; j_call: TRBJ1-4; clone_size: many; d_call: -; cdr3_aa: CAFERQGRGKLFF; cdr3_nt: TGTGCCTTTGAGCGGCAGGGTAGGGGAAAACTGTTTTTT
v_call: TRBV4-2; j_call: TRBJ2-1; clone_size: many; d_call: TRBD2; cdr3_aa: CASSPRGLAGNEQFF; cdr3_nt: TGTGCCAGCAGCCCCAGAGGACTAGCGGGCAATGAGCAGTTCTTC
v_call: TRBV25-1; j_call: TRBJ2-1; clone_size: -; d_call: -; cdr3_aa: CASSAREGRRNSYNEQFF; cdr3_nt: TGTGCCAGCAGTGCTAGAGAAGGGCGGAGGAACTCCTACAATGAGCAGTTCTTC
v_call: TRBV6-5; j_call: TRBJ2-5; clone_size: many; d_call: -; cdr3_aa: CASSPHHRVGETQYF; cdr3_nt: TGTGCCAGCAGCCCACACCACAGGGTGGGAGAGACCCAGTACTTC
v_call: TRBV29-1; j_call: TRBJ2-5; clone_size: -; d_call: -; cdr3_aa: CSVRGGGLRVEETQYF; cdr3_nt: TGCAGCGTTAGGGGGGGGGGCCTGAGGGTAGAGGAGACCCAGTACTTC
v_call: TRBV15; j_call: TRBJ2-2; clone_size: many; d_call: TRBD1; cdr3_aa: CATRLRAGTDTGELFF; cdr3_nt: TGTGCCACTCGACTTAGGGCCGGGACAGACACCGGGGAGCTGTTTTTT
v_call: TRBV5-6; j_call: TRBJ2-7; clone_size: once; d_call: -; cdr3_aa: CASSVPTGTTLGEQYF; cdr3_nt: TGTGCCAGCAGCGTACCGACAGGGACTACCCTTGGGGAGCAGTACTTC
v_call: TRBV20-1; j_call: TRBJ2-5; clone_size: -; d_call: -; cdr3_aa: CSASQNQYF; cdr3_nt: TGCAGTGCTAGTCAGAACCAGTACTTC
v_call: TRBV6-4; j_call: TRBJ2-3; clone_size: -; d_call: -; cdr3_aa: CGSSHQGTDTQYF; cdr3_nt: TGTGGCAGCAGTCACCAGGGCACAGATACGCAGTATTTT
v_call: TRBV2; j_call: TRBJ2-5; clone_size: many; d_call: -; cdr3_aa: CASSVSGAEETQYF; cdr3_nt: TGTGCCAGCAGTGTATCGGGGGCAGAAGAGACCCAGTACTTC
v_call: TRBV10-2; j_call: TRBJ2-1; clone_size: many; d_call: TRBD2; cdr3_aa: CASRVGLAGVLEQFF; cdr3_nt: TGCGCCAGCAGAGTCGGACTAGCGGGAGTTCTTGAGCAGTTCTTC
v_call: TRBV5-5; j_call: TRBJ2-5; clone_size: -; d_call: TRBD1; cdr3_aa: CASSETPGQQETQYF; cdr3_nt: TGTGCCAGCAGCGAGACTCCGGGACAGCAAGAGACCCAGTACTTC
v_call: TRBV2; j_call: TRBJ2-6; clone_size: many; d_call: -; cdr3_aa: CASSPGLTGANVLTF; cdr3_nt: TGTGCCAGCAGTCCGGGTCTTACTGGGGCCAACGTCCTGACTTTC
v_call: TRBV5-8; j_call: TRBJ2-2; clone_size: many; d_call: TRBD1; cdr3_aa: CASRGDRARGTGELFF; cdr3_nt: TGTGCCAGCAGAGGGGACAGGGCCAGGGGCACCGGGGAGCTGTTTTTT
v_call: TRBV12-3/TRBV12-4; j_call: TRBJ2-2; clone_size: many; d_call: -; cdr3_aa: CASSLGQADTGELFF; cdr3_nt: TGTGCCAGCAGTTTAGGACAGGCCGACACCGGGGAGCTGTTTTTT
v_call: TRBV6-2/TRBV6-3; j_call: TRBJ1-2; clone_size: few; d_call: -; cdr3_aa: CASSPHAGEGNYGYAF; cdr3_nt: TGTGCCAGCAGTCCCCACGCAGGGGAGGGTAACTATGGCTACGCCTTC
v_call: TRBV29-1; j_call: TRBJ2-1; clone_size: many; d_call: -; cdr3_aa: CSPNPLEKQGKSYNEQFF; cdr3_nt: TGCAGCCCAAATCCCCTTGAGAAACAGGGAAAATCCTACAATGAGCAGTTCTTC
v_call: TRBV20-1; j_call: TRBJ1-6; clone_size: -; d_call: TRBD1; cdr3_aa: CSALPGQGPSYNSPLHF; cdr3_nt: TGCAGTGCTCTTCCGGGACAGGGGCCCTCCTATAATTCACCCCTCCACTTT
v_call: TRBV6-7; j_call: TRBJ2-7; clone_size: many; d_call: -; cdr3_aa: CASSATGTVEGYEQYF; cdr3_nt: TGTGCCAGCAGCGCTACGGGGACAGTGGAGGGCTACGAGCAGTACTTC
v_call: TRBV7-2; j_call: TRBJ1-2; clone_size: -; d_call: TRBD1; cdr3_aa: CASSLGSGGINYGYTF; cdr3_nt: TGTGCCAGCAGCTTAGGGTCAGGGGGGATTAACTATGGCTACACCTTC
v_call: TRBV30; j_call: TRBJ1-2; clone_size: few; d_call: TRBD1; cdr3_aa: CAWSVRDRGNYGYTF; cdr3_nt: TGTGCCTGGAGTGTCCGGGACAGGGGGAACTATGGCTACACCTTC
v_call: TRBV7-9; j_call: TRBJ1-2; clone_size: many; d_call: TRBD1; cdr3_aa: CASSSGQGARGGNGYTF; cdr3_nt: TGTGCCAGCAGTTCTGGACAGGGGGCGAGGGGCGGTAATGGCTACACCTTC